Each of the 2 T cell receptor beta chains below was sequenced from the same sample in a study of T cell repertoires in cytomegalovirus infection. TCRdb used MiXCR to reprocess the reads, holding one entry per CDR3 protein. Here the sample spans 200,000 to 250,000 distinct CDR3 sequences, about 7% being singletons. The sequencing sample was made of PBMCs. The receptors were gathered from a human donor in good health (CMV status not recorded). Some clones in this sample may be carry-over from other donors' samples.

This clonotype was counted many times. The chain combines TRBV7-2 with TRBJ2-5; 13 bases map to TRBD2. CDR3 size: 16 residues. The V gene's germline CDR1 is SGHTA and CDR2 FQGNSA. After removal of 7 bases from V and 7 bases from J, the junction contained 12 bases not matched to a gene. The CDR3 loop reads CASKPTSGGPGGTQYF. The CDR3 DNA follows: TGTGCCAGCAAGCCGACTAGCGGGGGGCCCGGAGGGACCCAGTACTTC.

This clonotype was seen many times. V is TRBV7-9 and J is TRBJ1-2; tentatively, D is TRBD1 (6 bases). The CDR3 consists of 18 residues. The germline V gene has CDR1 SEHNR and CDR2 FQNEAQ (reference sequence). V was shortened by 5 bases and J by 1 base, with 23 bases between the two germline ends. The CDR3 sequence: CASSDYRDKDPSNYGYTF. Here the CDR3 DNA reads TGTGCCAGCAGCGACTACCGGGACAAGGACCCTAGTAACTATGGCTACACCTTC.